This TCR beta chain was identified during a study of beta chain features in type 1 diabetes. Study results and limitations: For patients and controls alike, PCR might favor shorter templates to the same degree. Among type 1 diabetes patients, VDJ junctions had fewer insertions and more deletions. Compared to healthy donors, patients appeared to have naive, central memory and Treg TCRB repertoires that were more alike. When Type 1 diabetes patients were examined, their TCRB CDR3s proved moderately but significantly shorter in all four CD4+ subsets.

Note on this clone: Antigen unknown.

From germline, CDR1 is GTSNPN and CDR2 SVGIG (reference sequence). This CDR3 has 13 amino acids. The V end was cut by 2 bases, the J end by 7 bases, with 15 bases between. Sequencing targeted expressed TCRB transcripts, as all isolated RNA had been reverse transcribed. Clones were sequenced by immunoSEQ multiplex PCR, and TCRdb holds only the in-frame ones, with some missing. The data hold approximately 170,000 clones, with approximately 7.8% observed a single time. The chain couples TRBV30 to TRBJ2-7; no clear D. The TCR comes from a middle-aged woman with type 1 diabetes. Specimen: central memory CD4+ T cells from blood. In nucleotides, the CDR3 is TGTGCCTGGAGTCTTTCCTTAGAGCGAGAGCAGTACTTC. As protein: CAWSLSLEREQYF.